The 18 T cell receptor beta chains below were found in one sample sequenced in a study of CDR3 diversity in severe acne. TCRdb independently ran MiXCR on the PCR reads; one entry per CDR3 protein. The data contain more than 80,000 distinct CDR3 sequences, less than 65% of them singletons. Sequenced sample: blood. These receptors all stem from a male donor with severe acne vulgaris.

Comments on this clonotype: At one of its ends the junction is not consistent with the germline gene, which may arise from a read error. J is TRBJ1-1 and V is TRBV7-2; D is unresolved. The CDR3 loop spans 11 amino acids. Germline V gene sequence: CDR1 SGHTA, CDR2 FQGNSA. The DNA of the CDR3 is TGCGCCAGCAGCCAAGGTGGGGAAGCTTTCTTT. This codes for CASSQGGEAFF.

This clonotype was counted ten times or more. At one of its ends the junction is not consistent with the germline gene, which may arise from a read error. Here the CDR3 reads CATSPGGAGANVLTF. CDR3 nucleotides: TGTGCCACCAGCCCAGGGGGCGCTGGGGCCAACGTCCTGACTTTC. V and J are TRBV7-9 and TRBJ2-6, with 8 bases identical to TRBD1. The CDR3 extends over 15 amino acids. Germline V lookup: CDR1 SEHNR, CDR2 FQNEAQ (reference sequence).

This clonotype was seen at least ten times. The genes are TRBV6-4 and TRBJ1-1; 9 bases are shared with TRBD1. This CDR3 region has 16 residues. V trimming: 3 bases; J trimming: 5 bases; junction bases outside the gene matches: 10. CDR1 and CDR2 from the germline V gene are MRHNA and SNTAGT. The CDR3 here is CASSDQHRGQTTEAFF. The CDR3 DNA sequence: TGTGCCAGCAGTGATCAACACAGGGGGCAGACGACTGAAGCTTTCTTT.

This clonotype was detected only once. The CDR3, as DNA: TGCAGCGCTGTCACAGGGGACGTCTACGAGCAGTACTTC. Amino acid sequence: CSAVTGDVYEQYF. The rearrangement links TRBV29-1 to TRBJ2-7, with TRBD1 identical over 7 bases. Germline assignment: CDR1 SQVTM and CDR2 ANQGSEA. Trimming took 7 bases from V and 3 from J; bases not matched to a gene: 9. This CDR3 region has 13 residues.

This chain connects TRBV15 to TRBJ1-5, with D maybe TRBD1 (6 bases). This CDR3 has 16 amino acids. Between the trimmed V and J ends, which lost 4 bases and 4 bases, there was a span of 17 bases. Germline CDR1 reads LNHNV; CDR2 reads YYDKDF (reference sequence). The CDR3 bases are TGTGCCACCAGCATCTCCAGGGCACAGGGAAATCAGCCCCAGCATTTT. It translates to CATSISRAQGNQPQHF.

The rearrangement uses TRBV12-5 and TRBJ2-1; the match to TRBD1 covers 9 bases. CDR3 length: 12 residues. Germline assignment: CDR1 LGHNT and CDR2 FRNRAP. V shed 6 bases and J 6 bases; nucleotides not matched to a gene: 0. CDR3: CASGTGGNEQFF. CDR3 in DNA: TGTGCTAGTGGGACAGGGGGCAATGAGCAGTTCTTC.

As to this clonotype: The junction departs from the called germline gene at one end, perhaps through a read error. This rearrangement joins TRBV10-3 to TRBJ1-1; D unresolved. The CDR3 covers 15 residues. CDR1 and CDR2 from the germline V gene are ENHRY and SYGVKD. CDR3 nucleotide sequence: TGTGCCAGCAGTTACTCGGCCAGAATGAACACTGAAGCTTTCTTT. Protein sequence: CASSYSARMNTEAFF.

The chain employs TRBV28 and TRBJ1-1; 8 bases agree with TRBD1. Germline assignment: CDR1 MDHEN and CDR2 SYDVKM. With V trimmed by 5 bases and J by 10 bases, 9 bases remained unmatched. The CDR3 is made up of 13 amino acids. The CDR3, as DNA: TGTGCCAGCAGTCCGTTTGGGGACAGGAGAGCTTTCTTT. Its translation: CASSPFGDRRAFF.

Remarks on this clonotype: At one end, the junction sequence differs from germline, possibly due to a read error. The CDR3 DNA reads TGCGCCAGCAGCTTGAATAGCGGGAGCGACGAGCAGTACTTC. It is translated as CASSLNSGSDEQYF. The rearrangement links TRBV5-8 to TRBJ2-7; 9 bases fit TRBD2. The germline V gene encodes CDR1 SGHTS and CDR2 YDEGEE. The CDR3 has 14 residues.

This clonotype was detected many times. This chain uses TRBV25-1 with TRBJ2-2; 8 bases are a match to TRBD1. With V trimmed by 3 bases and J by 4 bases, 7 bases remained unmatched. Germline loops: CDR1 MGHDK, CDR2 SYGVNS. This CDR3 comprises 16 residues. In DNA, the CDR3 is TGTGCCAGCAGTGACTCTCGACAGGGGCGCACCGGGGAGCTGTTTTTT. Its translation: CASSDSRQGRTGELFF.

This chain links TRBV20-1 with TRBJ2-7; TRBD2 matches 10 bases. This CDR3 spans 13 amino acids. Germline CDR1 DFQATT, CDR2 SNEGSKA (reference sequence). CDR3 sequence (DNA): TGCAGATCTAGCGGGGGCCCTCCCTACGAGCAGTACTTC. Translation gives CRSSGGPPYEQYF.

This clonotype was observed a single time. The chain carries TRBV25-1 and TRBJ2-7, with D possibly being TRBD2 (5 bases). V dropped 4 bases and J dropped 5 bases, with 21 bases sitting between them. This CDR3 is built from 16 residues. Germline loops: CDR1 MGHDK, CDR2 SYGVNS. The CDR3 bases are TGTGCCAGCAGTGGGCCCTCGGCGGGCAGACGTGACGAGCAGTACTTC. This codes for CASSGPSAGRRDEQYF.

This clonotype was counted ten times or more. The chain carries TRBV7-9 and TRBJ2-3, with TRBD2 matching 8 bases. The V and J ends lost 5 bases and 2 bases, in that order; junction bases with no gene match: 9. The CDR3 is 16 residues long. The germline CDR1 and CDR2 sequences are SEHNR and FQNEAQ (reference sequence). The CDR3 is CASSRLLADFTDTQYF. The CDR3 DNA reads as TGTGCCAGCAGCCGATTACTAGCGGACTTCACAGATACGCAGTATTTT.

For this clonotype: Possible read error: a much larger clone is one base away. The missing conserved phenylalanine or tryptophan at the end of this CDR3 makes a read error likely. The chain has TRBV6-5 and TRBJ2-1, with no clear D. CDR1 and CDR2 (germline): MNHEY, SVGAGI. V was trimmed by 4 bases and J by 4 bases, leaving 5 bases between them. The CDR3 consists of 12 residues. CDR3 sequence reads: CASSSRYNEQFL. CDR3 nucleotide sequence: TGTGCCAGCAGTTCCCGGTACAATGAGCAGTTCCTC.

The chain carries TRBV10-3 and TRBJ2-7; no firm D call. This CDR3 spans 12 amino acids. Looked up from germline, CDR1 is ENHRY and CDR2 is SYGVKD. V lost 3 bases and J lost 3, with 6 bases in between. CDR3 DNA: TGTGCCATCAGTGACCCCGGCTACGAGCAGTACTTC. Protein: CAISDPGYEQYF.

This chain uses TRBV20-1 with TRBJ2-5, with D hard to call. Between the trimmed V and J ends, which lost 1 base and 4 bases, there was a span of 13 bases. The CDR3 spans 14 residues. Germline loops: CDR1 DFQATT, CDR2 SNEGSKA (reference sequence). CDR3 region: CSARGALGLETQYF. Here the CDR3 DNA reads TGCAGTGCTAGAGGTGCTTTAGGGTTAGAGACCCAGTACTTC.

This rearrangement joins TRBV9 to TRBJ2-2; D gene uncertain. CDR3 length: 13 amino acids. Germline loops: CDR1 SGDLS, CDR2 YYNGEE. V gave up 4 bases and J gave up 8 bases, with 12 bases separating them. The CDR3 sequence is CASSPSFPGELFF. CDR3 coding DNA: TGTGCCAGCAGCCCCTCCTTCCCGGGGGAGCTGTTTTTT.

The chain has TRBV25-1 and TRBJ1-2; TRBD1 might be the D (5 bases). V lost 6 bases, J lost 10 bases, and 21 bases lay in between. The CDR3 loop spans 14 amino acids. Germline V gene sequence: CDR1 MGHDK, CDR2 SYGVNS. The CDR3 DNA follows: TGTGCCAGCAGCACTAGGGGTGGGTTCGGGCCCTACACCTTC. Translation gives CASSTRGGFGPYTF.